This TCR beta chain was sequenced for a study of memory CD8 T cells in hepatitis C reinfection. This CDR3 spans 13 amino acids. V lost 6 bases and J lost 3; bases outside the gene matches: 7. The germline V gene encodes CDR1 SQVTM and CDR2 ANQGSEA. Sequenced by immunoSEQ multiplex PCR; TCRdb stores in-frame clones only, minus some. The data hold 44,000 or so clones, with approximately 87% observed a single time. Specified time point: peak reinfection, 3 to 8 weeks after reinfection detection. Sorted cells were sequenced directly ex vivo without any in vitro expansion. Control naive CD8 T cells came from a couple of donors at all three reinfection time points.

This TCR was recovered from a man younger than 35 with hepatitis C virus infection. The chain carries TRBV29-1 and TRBJ2-7, with 8 bases that match TRBD2. Source material: naive CD8+ T cells sorted from blood. CDR3 sequence (DNA): TGCAGCGTCGCGACGGGAGGGTTCTACGAGCAGTACTTC. Protein product: CSVATGGFYEQYF.